The rows below give T cell receptor beta chains drawn from one sample of a study of blood T cell repertoires in COVID-19. Sequenced by immunoSEQ multiplex PCR; TCRdb stores in-frame clones only, minus some. The table lists about 130,000 clones, about 72% of them singletons. The sequencing sample was made of peripheral blood. These receptors were obtained from a woman in her 70s with acute or convalescent COVID-19. The CDR3 runs from the conserved cysteine through the conserved F or W. Fields, in order: CDR3 protein, CDR3 DNA, V gene, J gene, CDR3 length, D gene, clone size. The D gene is left open where the match is weak. Not every row has a clone size; where given, it reads once, few, many or a size class.

CASSPTGSPYEQYF	TGCGCCAGCAGCCCAACAGGGTCCCCTTACGAGCAGTACTTC	TRBV5-1	TRBJ2-7	14	.	.
CASSSGQGSEQYF	TGTGCCAGCAGTTCAGGGCAGGGATCCGAGCAGTACTTC	TRBV28	TRBJ2-7	13	.	.
CASSQGAGESEKLFF	TGCGCCAGCAGCCAAGGGGCAGGGGAGTCGGAAAAACTGTTTTTT	TRBV4-3	TRBJ1-4	15	.	.
CASSPGGTGGNTEAFF	TGTGCCAGTAGTCCTGGGGGGACAGGAGGGAACACTGAAGCTTTCTTT	TRBV19	TRBJ1-1	16	TRBD1	.
CATSRDLWGDTEAFF	TGTGCCACCAGCAGAGATCTTTGGGGGGACACTGAAGCTTTCTTT	TRBV15	TRBJ1-1	15	.	.
CASSILAPSNQPQHF	TGTGCCAGCAGCATATTGGCTCCCAGCAATCAGCCCCAGCATTTT	TRBV21-1	TRBJ1-5	15	.	.
CASSLAAAGAGDTQYF	TGCGCCAGCAGCTTGGCCGCAGCGGGAGCAGGAGATACGCAGTATTTT	TRBV5-1	TRBJ2-3	16	TRBD2	.
CASSQTEPANVLTF	TGTGCCAGCTCACAAACAGAGCCGGCCAACGTCCTGACTTTC	TRBV18	TRBJ2-6	14	.	few
CASSLAGADTDTQYF	TGTGCCAGCAGTCTAGCGGGCGCCGACACAGATACGCAGTATTTT	TRBV6-5	TRBJ2-3	15	TRBD2	.
CASSPGGQGSIAKNIQYF	TGTGCCAGCAGCCCCGGGGGACAGGGCTCGATAGCCAAAAACATTCAGTACTTC	TRBV28	TRBJ2-4	18	TRBD1	.
CASNQRQSVQPQHF	TGTGCCAGTAACCAGAGACAGAGCGTTCAGCCCCAGCATTTT	TRBV19	TRBJ1-5	14	.	.
CARSPPDRAATNEKLFF	TGTGCCAGAAGCCCGCCCGACAGGGCCGCAACTAATGAAAAACTGTTTTTT	TRBV5-3	TRBJ1-4	17	TRBD1	.
CASSAGTSGTQQYF	TGCGCCAGCAGTGCCGGGACTAGCGGGACCCAGCAGTATTTT	TRBV10-1	TRBJ2-3	14	TRBD2	once
CASSPTQAEEQFF	TGTGCCAGCTCACCCACACAGGCGGAAGAGCAGTTCTTC	TRBV18	TRBJ2-1	13	.	.
CASSLAGGYEQYF	TGTGCCAGCAGCTTAGCGGGGGGGTACGAGCAGTACTTC	TRBV7-2	TRBJ2-7	13	TRBD2	.
CASSWSGTGQETQYF	TGCGCCAGCAGCTGGTCCGGGACAGGTCAAGAGACCCAGTACTTC	TRBV5-1	TRBJ2-5	15	TRBD1	.
CASTPSGRVAEAFF	TGTGCCAGCACCCCATCTGGCAGGGTGGCTGAAGCTTTCTTT	TRBV11-2	TRBJ1-1	14	.	.
CASNKIADFTDTQYF	TGTGCCAGCAATAAAATAGCGGATTTCACAGATACGCAGTATTTT	TRBV6-6	TRBJ2-3	15	.	.
CASSYSLNEQFF	TGTGCCAGCAGTTACTCTCTCAATGAGCAGTTCTTC	TRBV6-6	TRBJ2-1	12	.	.
CASSQMGVLNEQFF	TGCGCCAGCAGCCAGATGGGCGTTCTCAATGAGCAGTTCTTC	TRBV4-1	TRBJ2-1	14	.	.
CASTPIRDKPYEQYF	TGTGCCAGCACCCCTATCCGGGACAAACCCTACGAGCAGTACTTC	TRBV5-6	TRBJ2-7	15	.	once
CASSLDGQGAGNTIYF	TGCGCCAGCAGCTTGGATGGACAGGGTGCTGGAAACACCATATATTTT	TRBV5-1	TRBJ1-3	16	TRBD1	.
CASSPPRGNSYNEQFF	TGCGCCAGCAGCCCTCCGCGGGGCAACTCCTACAATGAGCAGTTCTTC	TRBV4-1	TRBJ2-1	16	.	few
CASSLGREGVDTQYF	TGTGCCAGCAGCTTGGGCCGGGAGGGGGTGGATACGCAGTATTTT	TRBV5-4	TRBJ2-3	15	TRBD2	.
CASSESMAEQYF	TGCGCCAGCAGTGAGTCGATGGCCGAGCAGTACTTC	TRBV10-2	TRBJ2-7	12	.	.
CASSPGTGGAYEQYF	TGCGCCAGCAGCCCGGGGACAGGGGGCGCCTACGAGCAGTACTTC	TRBV4-1	TRBJ2-7	15	TRBD1	few
CASSQLLQGEAFF	TGCGCCAGCAGCCAACTGTTACAGGGTGAAGCTTTCTTT	TRBV4-3	TRBJ1-1	13	.	.
CASSQGQGYEKLFF	TGCGCCAGCAGCCAAGGGCAGGGTTATGAAAAACTGTTTTTT	TRBV4-1	TRBJ1-4	14	.	few
CASSLRLADGKQFF	TGTGCCAGCAGCCTCCGACTAGCGGATGGGAAGCAGTTCTTC	TRBV11-2	TRBJ2-1	14	TRBD2	.
CASSLRGAQSYEQYF	TGTGCCAGCAGCCTCAGGGGCGCGCAGAGCTACGAGCAGTACTTC	TRBV5-8	TRBJ2-7	15	.	.
CASKDRGGEPQHF	TGTGCCAGCAAAGACAGGGGCGGAGAGCCCCAGCATTTT	TRBV2	TRBJ1-5	13	TRBD1	.
CASSDRGPLNFEQFF	TGTGCCAGCAGTGACAGGGGCCCCTTGAATTTCGAGCAGTTCTTC	TRBV6-1	TRBJ2-1	15	.	.
CASSLDITSYVQYF	TGTGCCAGCAGCTTAGATATAACTAGCTATGTGCAGTATTTT	TRBV11-2	TRBJ2-3	14	.	.
CASSRDSSTDTQYF	TGTGCCAGCAGCCGGGACTCGTCCACAGATACGCAGTATTTT	TRBV4-2	TRBJ2-3	14	.	many
CASKRRGESSYNSPLHF	TGTGCCAGCAAGCGCAGGGGGGAAAGCTCCTATAATTCACCCCTCCACTTT	TRBV27	TRBJ1-6	17	TRBD1	.
CASSQAIYGYTF	TGTGCCAGCAGCCAGGCCATCTATGGCTACACCTTC	TRBV7-2	TRBJ1-2	12	.	.
CASSRDSQETQYF	TGTGCCAGCAGCCGGGACAGCCAAGAGACCCAGTACTTC	TRBV11-2	TRBJ2-5	13	TRBD1	few
CASSLVQGAGELFF	TGTGCCAGCAGCTTAGTACAGGGGGCCGGGGAGCTGTTTTTT	TRBV11-3	TRBJ2-2	14	TRBD1	.
CSVVPGSLGNEQFF	TGCAGCGTTGTGCCGGGGAGTCTCGGCAATGAGCAGTTCTTC	TRBV29-1	TRBJ2-1	14	.	.
CSGRAGLAGLYNEQFF	TGCAGCGGAAGGGCGGGACTAGCGGGGCTCTACAATGAGCAGTTCTTC	TRBV29-1	TRBJ2-1	16	TRBD2	once
CASSLAVTGGYEQYF	TGTGCCAGCAGCTTGGCCGTGACAGGGGGCTACGAGCAGTACTTC	TRBV5-5	TRBJ2-7	15	TRBD1	once
CASSYVQGYEQFF	TGTGCCAGCAGCTACGTGCAGGGGTATGAGCAGTTCTTC	TRBV7-8	TRBJ2-1	13	.	.
CASSSTDREETQYF	TGTGCCAGCAGCTCGACGGACAGGGAAGAGACCCAGTACTTC	TRBV7-9	TRBJ2-5	14	TRBD1	.
CIGEQGAYNEQFF	TGCATCGGAGAACAGGGGGCCTACAATGAGCAGTTCTTC	TRBV29-1	TRBJ2-1	13	TRBD1	.
CASSQVAGGNTEAFF	TGTGCCAGTAGCCAAGTTGCCGGAGGGAACACTGAAGCTTTCTTT	TRBV19	TRBJ1-1	15	.	.
CASSLSGDYNEQFF	TGTGCCAGCAGCTTGTCAGGCGACTACAATGAGCAGTTCTTC	TRBV5-4	TRBJ2-1	14	.	.
CASSQGLAGNSYNEQFF	TGCGCCAGCAGCCAAGGGCTAGCGGGGAACTCCTACAATGAGCAGTTCTTC	TRBV4-3	TRBJ2-1	17	TRBD2	once
CASRTGSGGLYPYF	TGTGCCAGCCGCACCGGCTCAGGGGGCCTCTACCCGTACTTC	TRBV7-2	TRBJ2-7	14	TRBD1	many
CASSQGGSPLHF	TGTGCCAGCTCACAGGGAGGCTCACCCCTCCACTTT	TRBV18	TRBJ1-6	12	.	.
CSVAVTENQPQHF	TGCAGCGTTGCCGTTACTGAAAATCAGCCCCAGCATTTT	TRBV29-1	TRBJ1-5	13	.	.
CASKKRVGADTQYF	TGTGCCAGCAAGAAGCGGGTGGGAGCAGATACGCAGTATTTT	TRBV6-5	TRBJ2-3	14	.	.
CASSRSGGETQYF	TGTGCCAGCAGCCGCAGCGGAGGCGAGACCCAGTACTTC	TRBV2	TRBJ2-5	13	.	.
CASSISVVSQPQHF	TGTGCCAGTAGTATTTCCGTGGTGAGTCAGCCCCAGCATTTT	TRBV19	TRBJ1-5	14	.	.
CASSVDGQRYYGYTF	TGTGCCAGCAGCGTAGACGGACAGCGATACTATGGCTACACCTTC	TRBV9	TRBJ1-2	15	.	.
CASSLGVAGVNTGELFF	TGTGCCAGCAGCTTAGGTGTAGCGGGAGTCAACACCGGGGAGCTGTTTTTT	TRBV7-2	TRBJ2-2	17	TRBD2	.
CASSLVGRASGNTIYF	TGTGCCAGCAGCTTGGTAGGCAGGGCCTCTGGAAACACCATATATTTT	TRBV5-6	TRBJ1-3	16	.	.
CASSIQVNQPQHF	TGTGCCAGTAGTATACAGGTCAATCAGCCCCAGCATTTT	TRBV19	TRBJ1-5	13	.	.
CACSPAGAGGLAAEAFF	TGTGCCTGTTCTCCAGCCGGGGCAGGGGGACTGGCGGCTGAAGCTTTCTTT	TRBV30	TRBJ1-1	17	TRBD1	.
CASSTYGGEAEQYF	TGTGCCAGTAGTACCTATGGGGGGGAGGCCGAGCAGTACTTC	TRBV19	TRBJ2-7	14	TRBD2	.